The T cell receptor (beta chain) under discussion was sequenced for a study of blood T cell repertoires in COVID-19. Germline V gene lookup returns CDR1 MNHEY and CDR2 SMNVEV (reference sequence). V gave up 4 bases and J gave up 14 bases, with 15 bases separating them. The CDR3 is made up of 13 amino acids. Some clones are missing from TCRdb's copy, which holds only in-frame ones; the method was immunoSEQ multiplex PCR. The table shows 50,000 to 70,000 clones, with around three quarters occurring only once. The material sequenced was peripheral blood. This chain connects TRBV27 to TRBJ1-6; tentatively, D is TRBD1 (5 bases). The sequence was obtained from a man aged 55-75 years with acute or convalescent COVID-19. The CDR3 reads CASSSTVQGALHF. The DNA for the CDR3 is TGTGCCAGCAGTTCGACGGTTCAAGGGGCCCTCCACTTT.